The table lists the clone carrying this T cell receptor (beta chain) with a few counts. The antigen is unknown. The sample belongs to a study of radiation and T cells in renal cell carcinoma. Broader study findings: Top tumor clonotypes rose in blood 2 weeks post-radiation, then contracted.

The time point here: blood 4 weeks post-SBRT, at nephrectomy. Stated treatment: 15 Gy SBRT to primary tumor, nephrectomy 4 weeks later. Nephrectomy followed 15 Gy stereotactic body radiation by 4 weeks. The patient's renal cell carcinoma had clear cell pathology. The method was immunoSEQ multiplex PCR; TCRdb's version includes in-frame clones alone and lacks a portion of them. The sample shows about 100,000 clones, about 79% of them seen only once. Sequenced material: blood, taken from a patient whose treatment included radiotherapy and nephrectomy. The clonotype originates from a man aged 55-75 years with renal cell carcinoma.

The CDR3 DNA sequence: TGTGCCAGTCATGACAGGAATAACTATGGCTACACCTTC. Translation gives CASHDRNNYGYTF. The rearrangement uses TRBV19 and TRBJ1-2, with D possibly being TRBD1 (6 bases). V was cut by 8 bases and J by 1 base, with 11 bases left in between. The CDR3 totals 13 residues. CDR1 LNHDA and CDR2 SQIVND come from the germline V gene (reference sequence).